This T cell receptor (beta chain) was found in a study of beta chain features in type 1 diabetes. General study points: People with Type 1 diabetes carried modestly yet significantly shorter TCRB CDR3s in all four CD4+ subsets.

Notes on this clone: Its antigen is still unknown.

The study reverse transcribed the entire isolated RNA, so it sequenced expressed TCRB transcripts. The protocol was immunoSEQ multiplex PCR, while the TCRdb copy is restricted to in-frame clones and leaves out a portion. The sample has some 170,000 clones, about 63% seen once. V gave up 4 bases and J gave up 11 bases; unmatched junction bases: 12. CDR3 length: 15 amino acids. The germline V gene encodes CDR1 GTSNPN and CDR2 SVGIG (reference sequence). The sample taken for sequencing was naive CD4+ T cells from blood. J is TRBJ1-6 and V is TRBV30, with 9 bases matching TRBD1. The receptor was isolated from a man under 40 with type 1 diabetes. For the CDR3, the DNA is TGTGCCTGGACTGAACAGGGGGCGGAACGGGCACCCCTCCACTTT. Translated, it gives CAWTEQGAERAPLHF.